What follows is one T cell receptor beta chain and its context. Its specificity is unknown. The sample comes from a study of shared clonotypes between healthy human individuals. Study-level points and caveats: The sole specimen, blood, was sampled, and tissue repertoires likely differ.

The V end lost 4 bases, the J end lost 2 bases, and 13 bases lay between the germline ends. The CDR3 loop spans 14 amino acids. CDR1 is SGHRS, CDR2 YFSETQ, per germline. Using ten immunoSEQ deep assay plates, investigators sequenced unsorted PBMC DNA. Profiling relied on immunoSEQ multiplex PCR, and the TCRdb table lists in-frame clones only, not all of them. Of roughly 500,000 clones in the sample, about 82% were seen once. Unsorted samples relied on around 100 million PBMCs, which served as the source of genomic DNA. The TCR sequence derives from a woman between 35 and 50 years old in good health. Some clones in this sample may be carry-over from other donors' samples. The chain carries TRBV5-1 and TRBJ2-7; D ambiguous. The material sequenced was PBMCs. This chain's CDR3 is CASSPPDGAYEQYF. The CDR3 region has the DNA TGCGCCAGCAGCCCGCCGGACGGTGCCTACGAGCAGTACTTC.